These 21 T cell receptor beta chains were all obtained from the same sample, sequenced in a study of T cell responses to AZD1222 COVID-19 vaccine (dated by TCRdb to the early 2020s). Explained via the paper, the time point label denotes: baseline before first vaccination. Receptor amplification or capture employed the immunoSEQ multiplex PCR assay. In TCRdb, the immuneACCESS table is reduced to in-frame sequences with V and J assigned. These tables do not hold every clone; where another copy was compared, an unresolved V gene accounts for under half, and the others remain unexplained. The sample table shows some 91,000 clones, and around 94% are seen once. Roughly 12% of the sample is in the top ten clones. Sequencing was performed on peripheral blood, taken on day 0 of AZD1222 vaccination. The receptors were sampled from an adult in good health.

This clone was recorded only once. This rearrangement joins TRBV7-9 to TRBJ1-6; no clear D. V lost 5 bases and J lost 4, with 9 bases in between. Germline CDR1 SEHNR, CDR2 FQNEAQ (reference sequence). CDR3 length equals 14 residues. The CDR3 here is CASSRGVYNSPLHF. CDR3 DNA sequence: TGTGCCAGCAGCCGCGGGGTATATAATTCACCCCTCCACTTT.

The chain combines TRBV11-3 with TRBJ2-1, with TRBD1 matching over 8 bases. The junction had 6 bases not matched to a gene; V was cut back by 5 bases and J by 6 bases. Germline CDR1 reads SGHNT; CDR2 reads YENEEA. The CDR3 loop spans 14 amino acids. The CDR3 is CASSPDRAGNEQFF. CDR3 nucleotide sequence: TGTGCCAGCAGCCCGGACAGGGCGGGCAATGAGCAGTTCTTC.

This clone occurred a few times. This chain links TRBV5-6 with TRBJ1-5; 10 nucleotides align to TRBD1. Germline CDR1 reads SGHDT; CDR2 reads YYEEEE. This CDR3 is 18 amino acids long. After removal of 1 base from V and 0 bases from J, the junction contained 7 bases not matched to a gene. CDR3 nucleotide sequence: TGTGCCAGCAGCTTGAGAAGGACAGGGGGTAGTAGCAATCAGCCCCAGCATTTT. This gives the protein CASSLRRTGGSSNQPQHF.

In DNA form, the CDR3 reads TGCGCCAGCAGCTTGAGCCCGAGCGGGATCCAACAAAATGAGCAGTTCTTC. Protein: CASSLSPSGIQQNEQFF. The chain joins TRBV5-1 to TRBJ2-1; TRBD2 matches 7 bases. The CDR3 is 17 amino acids. V shed 1 base and J 7 bases; nucleotides not matched to a gene: 14. Germline assignment: CDR1 SGHRS and CDR2 YFSETQ.

The chain employs TRBV15 and TRBJ1-4, with D possibly matching TRBD1 (5 bases). Trimming removed 0 bases from V and 0 bases from J, with 5 bases in between. CDR1 and CDR2 from the germline V gene are LNHNV and YYDKDF (reference sequence). The CDR3 length is 15 residues. The CDR3 region has the DNA TGTGCCACCAGCAGAGACAGGGCAACTAATGAAAAACTGTTTTTT. It specifies CATSRDRATNEKLFF.

This chain joins TRBV10-1 and TRBJ1-5, with 9 bases matching TRBD1. The CDR3 loop spans 18 amino acids. Trimming took 6 bases from V and 0 from J; bases not matched to a gene: 12. In germline, CDR1 is WNHNN, CDR2 SYGVQD (reference sequence). The CDR3 DNA is TGCGCCAGCAGGGGAAGGGACAGGGACGTCTATAGCAATCAGCCCCAGCATTTT. Its translation is CASRGRDRDVYSNQPQHF.

The sample holds a few counts of this clone. The sample carries other DNA sequences with the same CDR3. V is TRBV27 and J is TRBJ1-4; 7 nucleotides align to TRBD1. The CDR3 sequence is 14 residues long. Germline CDR1 and CDR2: MNHEY and SMNVEV (reference sequence). Losses at the gene ends were 3 bases for V and 3 bases for J; bases not matched to a gene: 1. CDR3 in DNA: TGTGCCAGCAGTTTTGGACAGGCTAATGAAAAACTGTTTTTT. It codes for CASSFGQANEKLFF.

V and J are TRBV5-1 and TRBJ1-4; TRBD1 matches 7 bases. V gave up 2 bases and J gave up 4 bases; unmatched junction bases: 8. The CDR3 sequence is 16 residues long. Germline-derived CDR1 and CDR2 are SGHRS and YFSETQ. CDR3 amino acids: CASSFTRDSLNEKLFF. The CDR3 DNA sequence: TGCGCCAGCAGCTTTACACGGGACAGTCTTAATGAAAAACTGTTTTTT.

CDR3 DNA sequence: TGTGCCTGGAGTACGGGCGGAAGGACTAGCGGGGTGTTATACAATGAGCAGTTCTTC. The encoded protein is CAWSTGGRTSGVLYNEQFF. V and J are TRBV30 and TRBJ2-1; 12 bases agree with TRBD2. Germline lookup yields CDR1 GTSNPN and CDR2 SVGIG (reference sequence). There are 19 residues in the CDR3. Trimming at V came to 2 bases and at J to 4 bases, leaving 15 bases not matched to a gene.

The CDR3 DNA sequence: TGTGCCACCAGTCTCGGTCAACTCAATCAGCCCCAGCATTTT. It yields the protein CATSLGQLNQPQHF. The rearrangement uses TRBV15 and TRBJ1-5; unclear D gene. CDR1 and CDR2 (germline): LNHNV, YYDKDF (reference sequence). V was shortened by 6 bases and J by 3 bases, with 12 bases between the two germline ends. CDR3 length: 14 amino acids.

V is TRBV2 and J is TRBJ1-5; the D gene is possibly TRBD1 (6 bases). The CDR3 length is 14 residues. Trimming stripped 8 bases from V and 3 bases from J, with 14 bases between. CDR1 SNHLY and CDR2 FYNNEI come from the germline V gene. CDR3 loop: CASRTDVANQPQHF. Written as DNA, the CDR3 is TGTGCCAGCCGGACAGATGTTGCCAATCAGCCCCAGCATTTT.

This chain joins TRBV3-1 (or the pseudogene TRBV3-2) and TRBJ1-2; 7 bases align to TRBD1. The V segment lost 0 bases and the J segment 0 bases; nucleotides outside the gene matches: 4. Germline V gene lookup returns CDR1 LGHDT and CDR2 YNNKEL (reference sequence). The CDR3 is 16 amino acids. The CDR3 bases are TGTGCCAGCAGCCAAGATCGCCAGGGGGCTAACTATGGCTACACCTTC. Amino acid sequence: CASSQDRQGANYGYTF.

This clone was detected many times. This chain connects TRBV21-1 to TRBJ1-6. TRBV21-1 is listed as a pseudogene. CDR3 length equals 14 residues. The chain's CDR3 is CASSKTKERSPLHF. CDR3 coding DNA: TGTGCCAGCAGCAAGACTAAGGAGCGCTCACCCCTCCACTTT.

The chain has TRBV25-1 and TRBJ1-2; 8 bases align to TRBD1. In germline, CDR1 is MGHDK, CDR2 SYGVNS. The CDR3 has 13 amino acids. Trimming cost V 6 bases and J 7 bases; bases outside gene matches: 7. The CDR3 region is CASRSDREGGYTF. The CDR3 DNA is TGTGCCAGCAGATCGGACAGGGAGGGTGGCTACACCTTC.

V gene TRBV5-8 combines with J gene TRBJ2-2; the match to TRBD2 covers 7 bases. Germline values: CDR1 SGHTS, CDR2 YDEGEE. CDR3 length: 14 amino acids. The V gene end was trimmed by 3 bases and the J gene end by 2 bases; junction bases not matched to a gene: 1. As DNA, the CDR3 is TGTGCCAGCAGCTGGACTAGAAACACCGGGGAGCTGTTTTTT. Translated, it gives CASSWTRNTGELFF.

The chain uses TRBV20-1 and TRBJ2-7; D is possibly TRBD2 (5 bases). Germline-derived CDR1 and CDR2 are DFQATT and SNEGSKA (reference sequence). Trimming removed 6 bases at V and 2 bases at J, with 17 bases between. There are 14 residues in the CDR3. The CDR3 reads CSASGGRNTYEQYF. CDR3 bases: TGCAGTGCCAGTGGAGGCAGGAACACCTACGAGCAGTACTTC.

The CDR3 protein is CASSVLPRGDNQPQHF. The CDR3 region has the DNA TGTGCCAGCAGTGTACTCCCCCGGGGAGATAATCAGCCCCAGCATTTT. This chain uses TRBV6-2 or TRBV6-3 with TRBJ1-5, with unresolved D. The CDR3 spans 16 residues. The germline V gene encodes CDR1 MNHEY and CDR2 SVGEGT. Trimming removed 5 bases from V and 4 bases from J, with 18 bases in between.

The chain is built from TRBV9 and TRBJ1-4; a possible D gene is TRBD1 (6 bases). The V gene lost 0 bases and the J gene lost 7 bases, with 13 bases spanning the gap. Germline V lookup: CDR1 SGDLS, CDR2 YYNGEE. The CDR3 has 15 residues. DNA of the CDR3: TGTGCCAGCAGCGTAGCGTGGACAGCCAGTGAAAAACTGTTTTTT. This sequence encodes CASSVAWTASEKLFF.

This clone was counted once. The CDR3 here is CASSLGVGLNTEAFF. As DNA, the CDR3 is TGTGCCAGCAGCTTGGGTGTTGGATTGAACACTGAAGCTTTCTTT. The rearrangement uses TRBV5-4 and TRBJ1-1; D remains unclear. V lost 0 bases, J lost 0 bases, and 9 bases lay in between. CDR3 length equals 15 residues. Looked up from germline, CDR1 is SGHNT and CDR2 is YYREEE (reference sequence).

V and J are TRBV4-1 and TRBJ2-7, with a tentative D call TRBD1 (7 bases). From germline, CDR1 is MGHRA and CDR2 YSYEKL. Trimming pared 2 bases from V and 7 bases from J, leaving 21 bases between. The length of the CDR3 is 16 residues. The CDR3, as DNA: TGCGCCAGCAGCCAACTAGCGACAGGGACGGATAGTGAGCAGTACTTC. Residues: CASSQLATGTDSEQYF.

This chain connects TRBV7-8 to TRBJ1-3, with D uncertain. Between the trimmed V and J ends, which lost 6 bases and 0 bases, there was a span of 12 bases. The CDR3 is 15 residues long. CDR1 and CDR2 (germline): SGHVS, FQNEAQ. In nucleotides, the CDR3 is TGTGCCAGCAGTTCGGGCCTGACCTCTGGAAACACCATATATTTT. It encodes CASSSGLTSGNTIYF.